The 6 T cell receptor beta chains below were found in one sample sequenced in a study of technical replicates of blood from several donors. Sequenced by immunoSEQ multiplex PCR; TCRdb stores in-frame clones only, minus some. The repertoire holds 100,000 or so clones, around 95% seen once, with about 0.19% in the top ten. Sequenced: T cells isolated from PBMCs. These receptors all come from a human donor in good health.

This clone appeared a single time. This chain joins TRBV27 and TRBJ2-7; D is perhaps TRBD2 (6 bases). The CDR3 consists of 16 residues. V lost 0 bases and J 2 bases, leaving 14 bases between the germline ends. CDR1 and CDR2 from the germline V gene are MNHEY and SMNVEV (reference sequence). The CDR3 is CASSLSTGLVPYEQYF. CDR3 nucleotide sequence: TGTGCCAGCAGTTTATCCACGGGACTGGTACCCTACGAGCAGTACTTC.

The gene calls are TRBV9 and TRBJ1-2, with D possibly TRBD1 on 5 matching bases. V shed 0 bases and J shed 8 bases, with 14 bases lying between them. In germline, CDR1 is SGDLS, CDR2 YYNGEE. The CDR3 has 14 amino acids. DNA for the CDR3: TGTGCCAGCAGCGTAGGAGGCAGGGCTGACGGCTACACCTTC. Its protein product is CASSVGGRADGYTF.

The CDR3 reads CASSLTPRQGADTDTQYF. DNA of the CDR3: TGTGCCAGCAGCTTAACTCCGCGACAGGGGGCAGACACAGATACGCAGTATTTT. The chain joins TRBV7-3 to TRBJ2-3; 10 positions agree with TRBD1. In germline, CDR1 is SGHTA, CDR2 FQGTGA. This CDR3 has 18 residues. The V gene end was trimmed by 0 bases and the J gene end by 2 bases; junction bases not matched to a gene: 8.

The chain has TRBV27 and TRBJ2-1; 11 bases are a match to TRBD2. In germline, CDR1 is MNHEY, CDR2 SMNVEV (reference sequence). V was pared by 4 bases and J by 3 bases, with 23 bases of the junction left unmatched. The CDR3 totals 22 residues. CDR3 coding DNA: TGTGCCAGCAGTTCCCCCCGGAAAGGGACTAGCGGAGGAATGGGTATCTACAATGAGCAGTTCTTC. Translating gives CASSSPRKGTSGGMGIYNEQFF.

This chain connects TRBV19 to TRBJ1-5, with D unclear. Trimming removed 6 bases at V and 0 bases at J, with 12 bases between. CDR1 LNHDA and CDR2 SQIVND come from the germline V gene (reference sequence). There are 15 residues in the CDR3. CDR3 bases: TGTGCCAGTAGACCATACGAGGGTAGCAATCAGCCCCAGCATTTT. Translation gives CASRPYEGSNQPQHF.

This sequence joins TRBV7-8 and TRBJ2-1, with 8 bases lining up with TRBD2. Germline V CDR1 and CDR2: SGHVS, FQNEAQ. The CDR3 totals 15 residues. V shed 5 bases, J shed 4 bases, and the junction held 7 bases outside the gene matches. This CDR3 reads CASSLTSGIYNEQFF. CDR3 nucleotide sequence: TGTGCCAGCAGCCTAACTAGCGGTATTTACAATGAGCAGTTCTTC.